This T cell receptor beta chain comes out of a study of CD8 T cells in Susac syndrome (dated by TCRdb to about 2019). With respect to the entire study: Among the Susac syndrome patients who were sequenced, clinically active disease was present in five or six and clinical remission was observed in about eight. At blood withdrawal, Susac syndrome patients were therapy-naive, treated with corticosteroids (with IVIg additionally given to some), or treated with IVIg alone. The study used repertoire sequencing to test whether antigen drove CD8+ T cell activation and differentiation in Susac syndrome. Clonality of the CD8+ T cell repertoire was compared between over ten healthy donors, roughly 14 Susac syndrome patients and approximately 16 multiple sclerosis patients.

What the study reported, not specific to this receptor: CD8+ repertoires in Susac syndrome showed clonal expansion, which was highest in CD8+ TEMRA cells and was greater in clinically active patients than in remitting patients. Over 15 and five Susac-specific public clones were found in the total CD8+ and CD8+ TEMRA repertoires, respectively. The number of individuals in the TCR sequencing and HLA analysis was acknowledged as relatively small.

The junction carries 20 bases between V and J, which are trimmed by 3 bases and 8 bases respectively. There are 16 amino acids in the CDR3, from cysteine to phenylalanine inclusive. The sequence is cut down to CDR3 DNA, 48 bases in frame from base 1. The germline V gene supplies CDR1 SGHDN and CDR2 FVKESK. Points on this clonotype: Its target antigen remains unknown. The sample holds no much larger clone one base away, and base qualities are not on file.

High-throughput TCR beta sequencing profiled peripheral blood CD8+ and CD4+ T cells from healthy donors, Susac syndrome patients and multiple sclerosis patients. Susac syndrome patients met recently defined diagnostic criteria for definite or probable disease. Bulk CD8+ and CD4+ T cells were purified magnetically by negative isolation, whereas CD8+ TEMRA cells were enriched by FACS. Blood was collected in EDTA tubes and processed within 24 hours, with PBMCs isolated through density gradient centrifugation. PBMCs intended for TCR sequencing were cryopreserved in liquid nitrogen and thawed later in a water bath at 37 degrees C. Purity of sorted or isolated CD4+, CD8+ and CD8+ TEMRA cells was at least 90%. RNA was extracted using the RNeasy kit, and roughly 0.45 to 1 ug of the RNA was reverse transcribed with random hexamers. TCR beta CDR3 regions were amplified with the immunoSEQ multiplex PCR assay covering 54 Vbeta and 13 Jbeta segments. To correct PCR amplification bias, a synthetic template baseline was used for both primer optimization and computational correction. The source study handled its data this way. Reads were annotated to V, D and J genes per IMGT and analyzed with immunoSEQ Analyzer, keeping only productive sequences. To calculate clonality, Shannon entropy was normalized by log2 of the number of productive unique sequences and then subtracted from one. For each patient and control, public and private clones were evaluated among the 100 most prevalent clones. Clones were defined as Susac-specific when absent from the healthy and MS cohorts, from fewer than 1,300 published viral clones and from other ImmuneACCESS disease sequences. The public reads were run again by TCRdb, first through fastp at Q25 and then through MiXCR, and only productive beta chains were kept. Every entry covers one CDR3 protein and lists the most common genes and DNA from its rows. The V and J calls and clone size are TCRdb's, not the authors'. In all, the sample holds about 130,000 distinct CDR3 sequences, and over 85% of those were seen once. The ten most abundant clones make up around 0.2% of the sample.

This TCR was sampled from a human donor with Susac syndrome. Source material: CD8+ T cells from PBMCs. Recombination joined TRBV14 with TRBJ2-1; a confident D gene designation cannot be given. For the CDR3, the sequence is CASSHAQSRAFDEQFF. The nucleotide sequence reads as follows: TGTGCCAGCAGCCACGCTCAGAGTCGGGCTTTCGATGAGCAGTTCTTC.